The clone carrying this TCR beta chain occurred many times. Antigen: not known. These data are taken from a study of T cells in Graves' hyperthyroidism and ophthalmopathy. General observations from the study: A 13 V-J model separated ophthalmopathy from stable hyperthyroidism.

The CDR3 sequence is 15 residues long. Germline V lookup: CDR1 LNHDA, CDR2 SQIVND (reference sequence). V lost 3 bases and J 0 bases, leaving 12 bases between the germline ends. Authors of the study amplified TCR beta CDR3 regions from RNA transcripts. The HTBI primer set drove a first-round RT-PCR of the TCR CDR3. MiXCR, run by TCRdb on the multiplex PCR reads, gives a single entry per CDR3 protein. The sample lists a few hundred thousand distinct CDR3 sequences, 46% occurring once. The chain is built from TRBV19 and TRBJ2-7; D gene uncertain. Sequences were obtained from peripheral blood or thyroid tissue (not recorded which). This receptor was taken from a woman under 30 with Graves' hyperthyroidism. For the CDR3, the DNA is TGTGCCAGTAGTATCGGGTCGGGCAGCTCCTACGAGCAGTACTTC. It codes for CASSIGSGSSYEQYF. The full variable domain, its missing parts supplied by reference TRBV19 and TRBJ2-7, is DGGITQSPKYLFRKEGQNVTLSCEQNLNHDAMYWYRQDPGQGLRLIYYSQIVNDFQKGDIAEGYSVSREKKESFPLTVTSAQKNPTAFYLCASSIGSGSSYEQYFGPGTRLTVT.